These 19 T cell receptor beta chains were all obtained from the same sample, sequenced in a study of CD8 T cells in ankylosing spondylitis. A single record per CDR3 protein comes from TCRdb applying MiXCR to the 5' RACE reads. The data contain about 300,000 distinct CDR3 sequences, under 25% of them singletons. Sequenced input: blood, either unsorted or a sorted T cell fraction (not recorded which). These receptors all stem from a female donor with ankylosing spondylitis or in good health (not recorded which).

This clonotype was recorded a few times. The chain joins TRBV12-3 or TRBV12-4 to TRBJ1-5, with a tentative D call TRBD1 (5 bases). V was trimmed by 6 bases and J by 4 bases, leaving 10 bases between them. The CDR3 has 13 residues. Here the CDR3 DNA reads TGTGCCAGCAGACACGCAGGGAATCAGCCCCAGCATTTT. Translating gives CASRHAGNQPQHF.

This clonotype was counted ten times or more. The chain recombines TRBV12-3 or TRBV12-4 with TRBJ1-1, with D uncertain. With 3 bases removed from V and 0 bases from J, the gap between germline ends came to 5 bases. The CDR3 runs to 13 residues. In DNA form, the CDR3 reads TGTGCCAGCAGTTTGAAATTGAACACTGAAGCTTTCTTT. Its protein is CASSLKLNTEAFF.

This clonotype has only one observation. The DNA for the CDR3 is TGTGCCTGGAGTGGGGACGCCAGAGAGACCCAGTACTTC. Its translation is CAWSGDARETQYF. The chain is built from TRBV30 and TRBJ2-5; D is possibly TRBD1 or TRBD2 (5 bases each). The germline V gene has CDR1 GTSNPN and CDR2 SVGIG (reference sequence). Trimming shortened V by 1 base and J by 4 bases, and 10 bases separated the two germline ends. The CDR3 runs to 13 residues.

CDR3: CASRSTSRATGELFF. CDR3 nucleotide sequence: TGTGCCAGCAGGAGCACTAGCCGCGCCACCGGGGAGCTGTTTTTT. This chain uses TRBV9 with TRBJ2-2, with a possible D match to TRBD2 (6 bases). The V end lost 5 bases, the J end lost 4 bases, and 15 bases lay between the germline ends. The CDR3 contains 15 residues. Germline values: CDR1 SGDLS, CDR2 YYNGEE.

The table lists this clonotype with a few counts. V gene TRBV7-3 combines with J gene TRBJ2-5, with 10 bases aligning to TRBD1. CDR1 is SGHTA, CDR2 FQGTGA, per germline. With V trimmed by 3 bases and J by 2 bases, 9 bases remained unmatched. This CDR3 has 17 residues. The chain's CDR3 is CASSFNLGQGKQETQYF. The CDR3 nucleotides read TGTGCCAGCAGCTTCAACTTGGGACAGGGGAAGCAAGAGACCCAGTACTTC.

This clonotype was seen a few times. This chain links TRBV12-3 or TRBV12-4 with TRBJ2-1, with D perhaps assigned TRBD1 or TRBD2 (5 bases each). Trimming took 4 bases from V and 3 from J, leaving 13 bases between them. There are 15 residues in the CDR3. CDR3 coding DNA: TGTGCCAGCAGTTCCTCCGGGACGGTCTACAATGAGCAGTTCTTC. Translation: CASSSSGTVYNEQFF.

The V call is TRBV6-1, the J call TRBJ2-5; tentative D call: TRBD2 (6 bases). Germline CDR1 MNHNS, CDR2 SASEGT. Between the trimmed V and J ends, which lost 4 bases and 5 bases, there was a span of 14 bases. This CDR3 region has 14 residues. CDR3 loop: CASSAWGELETQYF. DNA of the CDR3: TGTGCCAGCAGTGCTTGGGGGGAGCTGGAGACCCAGTACTTC.

V is TRBV7-6 and J is TRBJ2-7; D remains unclear. V dropped 5 bases and J dropped 7 bases, with 15 bases sitting between them. This CDR3 has 13 amino acids. Germline assignment: CDR1 SGHVS and CDR2 FNYEAQ. The CDR3 coding sequence is TGTGCCAGCAGCGGCCCGGAGCCTCGGGAGCAGTACTTC. Its translation: CASSGPEPREQYF.

This clonotype appeared a few times. This sequence joins TRBV28 and TRBJ1-6; D is uncertain. The germline V and J ends were trimmed by 6 bases and 0 bases, with 9 bases remaining between them. There are 15 residues in the CDR3. Per germline, CDR1 MDHEN and CDR2 SYDVKM. The CDR3 nucleotides are TGTGCCAGCAGGGCAGAGAGCTCCTATAATTCACCCCTCCACTTT. Amino acid sequence: CASRAESSYNSPLHF.

The chain links TRBV10-2 to TRBJ2-1, with 10 nucleotides matching TRBD2. V lost 8 bases to trimming and J lost 4 bases; unmatched junction nucleotides: 5. The V gene's germline CDR1 is WSHSY and CDR2 SAAADI. The CDR3 contains 14 residues. This CDR3 is CASLAGAGYNEQFF. CDR3 nucleotides: TGCGCCAGCCTAGCGGGAGCAGGGTACAATGAGCAGTTCTTC.

The chain has TRBV5-6 and TRBJ2-6; TRBD1 might be the D (5 bases). Germline V gene sequence: CDR1 SGHDT, CDR2 YYEEEE. The CDR3 length is 16 residues. Trimming pared 1 base from V and 2 bases from J, leaving 10 bases between. CDR3 sequence reads: CASSLPLTAGANVLTF. The CDR3 DNA reads as TGTGCCAGCAGCTTGCCATTGACAGCTGGGGCCAACGTCCTGACTTTC. Supplemented by reference TRBV5-6 and TRBJ2-6, the full variable domain reads DAGVTQSPTHLIKTRGQQVTLRCSPKSGHDTVSWYQQALGQGPQFIFQYYEEEERQRGNFPDRFSGHQFPNYSSELNVNALLLGDSALYLCASSLPLTAGANVLTFGAGSRLTVL.

This clonotype was found a few times. The chain joins TRBV11-1 to TRBJ1-4, with 7 bases aligning to TRBD1. Trimming removed 0 bases from V and 5 bases from J; junction bases left unmatched: 6. CDR3 length equals 16 residues. CDR1 is SGHAT and CDR2 is FQDESV in the germline V gene (reference sequence). The CDR3 DNA follows: TGTGCCAGCAGCTTAGCGCGGGACAGTATAAATGAAAAACTGTTTTTT. Translated, it gives CASSLARDSINEKLFF.

The chain is built from TRBV20-1 and TRBJ2-7; TRBD2 matches 9 bases. Germline V CDR1 and CDR2: DFQATT, SNEGSKA (reference sequence). The CDR3 spans 14 residues. J gave up 2 bases and V 1 base, and 3 bases lay outside the gene matches. CDR3 DNA: TGCAGTGCTAGAGGGGTAGCGGGGGCCTACGAGCAGTACTTC. As protein: CSARGVAGAYEQYF.

The V and J genes are TRBV10-2 and TRBJ2-2; 8 nucleotides align to TRBD1. V shed 7 bases, J shed 3 bases, and the junction held 7 bases outside the gene matches. Per germline, CDR1 WSHSY and CDR2 SAAADI. The CDR3 is 15 amino acids. The CDR3, as DNA: TGCGCCAGCATCTCGGACAGGGAGGACACCGGGGAGCTGTTTTTT. This encodes CASISDREDTGELFF.

The genes are TRBV4-3 and TRBJ2-3; the D is unclear. Germline V gene lookup returns CDR1 LGHNA and CDR2 YSLEER. V was cut by 0 bases and J by 7 bases, with 14 bases left in between. This CDR3 comprises 15 residues. The CDR3 bases are TGCGCCAGCAGCCAAGAAGGGCCTCGGAAGTATACGCAGTATTTT. Its translation: CASSQEGPRKYTQYF.

V gene TRBV29-1 combines with J gene TRBJ1-1; D is uncertain. V lost 1 base to trimming and J lost 4 bases, with 7 bases between them. The CDR3 sequence is 12 residues long. CDR1 is SQVTM and CDR2 is ANQGSEA in the germline V gene. CDR3 in DNA: TGCAGCGTTGAAGTTCCGGGCACTGAAGCTTTCTTT. This translates into CSVEVPGTEAFF.

A few counts support this clonotype. The V call is TRBV7-7, the J call TRBJ2-6; 10 positions match TRBD1. V lost 5 bases to trimming and J lost 0 bases; unmatched junction nucleotides: 22. Germline V gives CDR1 SSHAT, CDR2 FNYEAQ (reference sequence). The CDR3 runs 23 residues. The CDR3 DNA reads TGTGCCAGCAGCCCAAAGGGGGGAATACTCGGGACAGGGGCCGCCTCTGGGGCCAACGTCCTGACTTTC. Amino acids: CASSPKGGILGTGAASGANVLTF. Supplemented by reference TRBV7-7 and TRBJ2-6, the full variable domain reads GAGVSQSPRYKVTKRGQDVTLRCDPISSHATLYWYQQALGQGPEFLTYFNYEAQPDKSGLPSDRFSAERPEGSISTLTIQRTEQRDSAMYRCASSPKGGILGTGAASGANVLTFGAGSRLTVL.

This chain uses TRBV14 with TRBJ2-1; the match to TRBD2 covers 13 bases. The CDR3 sequence is 15 residues long. V lost 4 bases to trimming and J lost 7 bases; unmatched junction nucleotides: 4. Germline V lookup: CDR1 SGHDN, CDR2 FVKESK. CDR3 nucleotides: TGTGCCAGCAGCCTGTGGACTAGCGGGAGTAATGAGCAGTTCTTC. Protein: CASSLWTSGSNEQFF.

The chain's CDR3 is CASSREAGDQPQHF. CDR3 DNA: TGCGCCAGCAGCAGGGAGGCAGGGGATCAGCCCCAGCATTTT. The V call is TRBV5-1, the J call TRBJ1-5, with D possibly TRBD1 on 6 matching bases. The CDR3 is made up of 14 amino acids. Germline V gene lookup returns CDR1 SGHRS and CDR2 YFSETQ. V lost 4 bases and J 5 bases, leaving 13 bases between the germline ends. Drawing the rest from reference TRBV5-1 and TRBJ1-5, the complete variable domain is KAGVTQTPRYLIKTRGQQVTLSCSPISGHRSVSWYQQTPGQGLQFLFEYFSETQRNKGNFPGRFSGRQFSNSRSEMNVSTLELGDSALYLCASSREAGDQPQHFGDGTRLSIL.